This T cell receptor (beta chain) appears in the sequencing data of a study of blood T cell repertoires in COVID-19. Authors' methods: Scientists estimated how many nucleated cells there were by amplifying reference gene primers. The repertoire was sequenced with immunoSEQ multiplex PCR; TCRdb's copy has only in-frame clones and lacks some. V, J and clone size are taken as reported in that table, and D and trimming were inferred from the DNA itself. The sample carries hundreds of thousands of clones, around 84% recorded once. Those enrolled, adults aged about 18 to 89 years, came from fewer than 25 US areas. Participants were placed into cohorts based on the clinical history they reported. V lost 1 base and J lost 0, with 9 bases in between. The CDR3 is made up of 15 amino acids. Germline V gene sequence: CDR1 SGHTA, CDR2 FQGNSA.

Sequencing input: PBMCs or T cells enriched from blood (not recorded which). This chain joins TRBV7-2 and TRBJ1-1; no clear D gene. This clonotype was obtained from a woman aged 45-59 years who had recovered from COVID-19. This CDR3 reads CASSLGPAVNTEAFF. The DNA of the CDR3 is TGTGCCAGCAGCTTAGGTCCAGCGGTGAACACTGAAGCTTTCTTT.